Following are 17 T cell receptor beta chains from one sample sequenced in a study of glioma-infiltrating T cells. TCR alpha and beta CDR3 regions were amplified from RNA using iRepertoire nested multiplex PCR. One entry per CDR3 protein results from TCRdb running MiXCR on the multiplex PCR reads. The table lists 300,000 to 450,000 distinct CDR3 sequences, roughly two fifths of them singletons. The sequenced material came from glioma tissue, nonneoplastic brain tissue, or PBMCs (not recorded which). The receptors come from a human donor with low-grade glioma or glioblastoma, undergoing nonglioma brain surgery, or in good health (not recorded which).

This clonotype was seen at least ten times. The rearrangement uses TRBV20-1 and TRBJ2-1, with TRBD1 matching over 8 bases. The trim removed 2 bases at V and 4 bases at J, leaving 4 bases unmatched. The CDR3 totals 14 residues. Per germline, CDR1 DFQATT and CDR2 SNEGSKA (reference sequence). The chain's CDR3 is CSARRDRGYNEQFF. The CDR3 DNA sequence: TGCAGTGCTAGAAGAGACAGGGGATACAATGAGCAGTTCTTC.

The V call is TRBV29-1, the J call TRBJ2-5; D ambiguous. V gave up 4 bases and J gave up 2 bases, with 11 bases separating them. This CDR3 comprises 13 residues. Germline CDR1 SQVTM, CDR2 ANQGSEA. The CDR3 protein is CSVGSNRQETQYF. CDR3 nucleotide sequence: TGCAGCGTTGGGTCAAATAGACAAGAGACCCAGTACTTC.

The gene calls are TRBV7-9 and TRBJ2-7; 12 nucleotides align to TRBD1. Germline loops: CDR1 SEHNR, CDR2 FQNEAQ (reference sequence). The CDR3 totals 17 residues. Trimming at V came to 5 bases and at J to 3 bases, leaving 11 bases not matched to a gene. The CDR3 sequence is CASSVTGQGAKSYEQYF. DNA for the CDR3: TGTGCCAGCAGCGTCACGGGACAGGGGGCGAAGAGCTACGAGCAGTACTTC.

Comment on this clonotype: This could be a read error, since a much larger clone is one nucleotide away. This sequence joins TRBV20-1 and TRBJ2-7, with D uncertain. V gave up 3 bases and J gave up 0 bases, with 12 bases separating them. The CDR3 runs 14 residues. CDR1 and CDR2 from the germline V gene are DFQATT and SNEGSKA (reference sequence). The chain's CDR3 is CSASDSWDSYEQYF. The CDR3 DNA follows: TGCAGTGCTAGCGATAGCTGGGACTCCTACGAGCAGTACTTC.

The rearrangement links TRBV20-1 to TRBJ1-1; no clear D. This CDR3 comprises 11 residues. CDR1 DFQATT and CDR2 SNEGSKA come from the germline V gene (reference sequence). Trimming left V 3 bases short and J 6 bases short, with 8 bases between. DNA of the CDR3: TGCAGTGCTAGCGGCCGGGCTGAAGCTTTCTTT. This codes for CSASGRAEAFF.

With respect to this clonotype: Just one base apart from a much larger clone, this may be a read error. The chain carries TRBV27 and TRBJ2-6; D remains unclear. The germline CDR1 and CDR2 sequences are MNHEY and SMNVEV (reference sequence). This CDR3 has 16 residues. Trimming removed 3 bases from V and 0 bases from J, with 9 bases in between. Here the CDR3 DNA reads TGTGCCAGCAGTTTTTTATGGTTCTCTGGGGCCAACGTCCTGACTTTC. Its protein product is CASSFLWFSGANVLTF.

The CDR3 reads CASSPQPGQGHEQYF. For the CDR3, the DNA is TGTGCCAGCAGCCCGCAGCCGGGACAGGGCCACGAGCAGTACTTC. The chain has TRBV7-6 and TRBJ2-7; 9 bases agree with TRBD1. With 5 bases clipped from V and 5 bases from J, the junction kept 10 bases outside the gene matches. This CDR3 spans 15 amino acids. The germline V gene has CDR1 SGHVS and CDR2 FNYEAQ.

This clonotype was observed a handful of times. J is TRBJ1-2 and V is TRBV7-9, with D possibly matching TRBD1 (5 bases). V was trimmed by 3 bases and J by 4 bases, leaving 18 bases between them. Germline V gene sequence: CDR1 SEHNR, CDR2 FQNEAQ (reference sequence). The CDR3 covers 16 residues. The chain's CDR3 is CASSFGADFSLYGYTF. DNA for the CDR3: TGTGCCAGCAGCTTTGGGGCGGATTTCTCGCTCTATGGCTACACCTTC.

V and J are TRBV7-3 and TRBJ2-5, with D perhaps TRBD2 (5 bases). This CDR3 region has 13 residues. V lost 3 bases, J lost 4 bases, and 9 bases lay in between. The germline V gene has CDR1 SGHTA and CDR2 FQGTGA. DNA of the CDR3: TGTGCCAGCAGCTTTAGAGGGTTAGAGACCCAGTACTTC. Amino acid sequence: CASSFRGLETQYF.

The rearrangement uses TRBV2 and TRBJ2-1, with 7 nucleotides matching TRBD1. CDR1 and CDR2 from the germline V gene are SNHLY and FYNNEI. After removal of 4 bases from V and 5 bases from J, the junction contained 8 bases not matched to a gene. CDR3 length: 15 residues. The CDR3: CASSARTGSNNEQFF. The CDR3 DNA sequence: TGTGCCAGCAGTGCGAGGACAGGTTCCAACAATGAGCAGTTCTTC.

For this clonotype: No conserved phenylalanine or tryptophan ends this CDR3, so it is likely a read error. The CDR3 bases are TGTGCCAGCAGCTTGGGGGGACGGGACGGCTACACCTTA. This sequence encodes CASSLGGRDGYTL. The chain employs TRBV27 and TRBJ1-2, with D perhaps matching TRBD1 (5 bases). Germline V CDR1 and CDR2: MNHEY, SMNVEV (reference sequence). Deletions cut 6 bases from V and 8 bases from J, with 16 bases between. CDR3 length: 13 amino acids.

The V call is TRBV6-2 or TRBV6-3, the J call TRBJ1-5; no reliable D call. Germline V gene sequence: CDR1 MNHEY, CDR2 SVGEGT. V shed 2 bases and J shed 0 bases, with 11 bases lying between them. The CDR3 consists of 16 residues. The CDR3 sequence: CASSYRSAYSNQPQHF. The DNA for the CDR3 is TGTGCCAGCAGTTACCGGTCGGCTTATAGCAATCAGCCCCAGCATTTT.

The table lists this clonotype with many counts. The chain carries TRBV27 and TRBJ2-7, with D possibly TRBD1 on 6 matching bases. The V end lost 5 bases, the J end lost 4 bases, and 15 bases lay between the germline ends. CDR3 size: 14 residues. CDR1 is MNHEY and CDR2 is SMNVEV in the germline V gene (reference sequence). Written as DNA, the CDR3 is TGTGCCAGCAGTCCGATCGACAGGTCTTACGAGCAGTACTTC. Protein: CASSPIDRSYEQYF.

This clonotype was found a few times. The CDR3 protein is CASSPSGTRTDTQYF. For the CDR3, the DNA is TGTGCCAGCAGCCCTAGCGGGACAAGGACAGATACGCAGTATTTT. The gene calls are TRBV7-6 and TRBJ2-3; 9 bases match TRBD2. The CDR3 has 15 amino acids. CDR1 is SGHVS, CDR2 FNYEAQ, per germline. After removal of 5 bases from V and 3 bases from J, the junction contained 6 bases not matched to a gene.

This clonotype occurred once. The CDR3 DNA reads TGCAGCGTTAAGAGGGGGGCCGTCCACACTGAAGCTTTCTTT. This codes for CSVKRGAVHTEAFF. The chain has TRBV29-1 and TRBJ1-1; possible D gene TRBD1, 6 bases. The CDR3 covers 14 residues. Germline V gene lookup returns CDR1 SQVTM and CDR2 ANQGSEA. Trimming removed 5 bases at V and 3 bases at J, with 16 bases between.

There are many counts of this clonotype. The rearrangement links TRBV27 to TRBJ2-3, with D unresolved. The germline gives CDR1 MNHEY, CDR2 SMNVEV (reference sequence). The CDR3 runs 13 residues. V was clipped by 3 bases and J by 0 bases, with 4 bases between them. The CDR3 nucleotides are TGTGCCAGCAGTTTCATTAGCACAGATACGCAGTATTTT. Translating it yields CASSFISTDTQYF.

This clonotype occurred a few times. V and J are TRBV7-8 and TRBJ2-7; TRBD1 agrees at 9 bases. Trimming removed 1 base from V and 0 bases from J; junction bases left unmatched: 10. This CDR3 contains 18 residues. CDR1 SGHVS and CDR2 FQNEAQ come from the germline V gene. CDR3 bases: TGTGCCAGCAGCTTAGGCCCCCGACGGGACAGGGACTCCTACGAGCAGTACTTC. Translated: CASSLGPRRDRDSYEQYF.